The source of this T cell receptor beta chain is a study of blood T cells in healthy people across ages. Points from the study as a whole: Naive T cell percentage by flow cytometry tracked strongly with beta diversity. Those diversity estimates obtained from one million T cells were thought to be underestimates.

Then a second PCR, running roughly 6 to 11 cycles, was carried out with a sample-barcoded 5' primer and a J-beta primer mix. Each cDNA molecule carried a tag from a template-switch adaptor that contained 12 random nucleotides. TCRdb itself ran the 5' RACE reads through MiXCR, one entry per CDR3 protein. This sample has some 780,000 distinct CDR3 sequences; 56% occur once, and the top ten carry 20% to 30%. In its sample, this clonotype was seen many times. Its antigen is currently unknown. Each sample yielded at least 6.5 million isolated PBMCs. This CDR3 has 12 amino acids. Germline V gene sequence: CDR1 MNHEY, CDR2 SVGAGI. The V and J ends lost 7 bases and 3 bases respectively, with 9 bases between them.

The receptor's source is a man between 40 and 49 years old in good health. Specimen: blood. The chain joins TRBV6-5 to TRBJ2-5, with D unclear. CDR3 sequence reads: CASKIGEETQYF. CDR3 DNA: TGTGCCAGCAAAATAGGCGAAGAGACCCAGTACTTC.